Listed below are T cell receptor beta chains from one sample, sequenced in a study of blood T cell repertoires in COVID-19. TCRdb's copy holds only in-frame clones and misses some; the assay was immunoSEQ multiplex PCR. The repertoire holds 67,000 or so clones, with about 80% as singletons. Sequencing input: peripheral blood. The source is a man in his 70s with acute or convalescent COVID-19. CDR3s include the opening cysteine and the closing phenylalanine or tryptophan. The D gene is left open where the match is weak. The size entry is marked missing in some rows and otherwise reads once, few, many or a size class.

J gene	V gene	clone size	D gene	CDR3 length	CDR3 protein	CDR3 DNA
TRBJ2-2	TRBV20-1	few	-	11	CSATQGGELFF	TGCAGTGCTACACAGGGAGGGGAGCTGTTTTTT
TRBJ2-1	TRBV14	few	-	12	CASSHRDNEQFF	TGTGCCAGCAGCCACCGAGACAATGAGCAGTTCTTC
TRBJ2-5	TRBV15	-	TRBD1	14	CATSRGQYQETQYF	TGTGCCACCAGCAGGGGACAGTACCAAGAGACCCAGTACTTC
TRBJ2-7	TRBV28	-	TRBD2	16	CASSFSAGGSGYEQYF	TGTGCCAGCAGTTTTTCGGCGGGGGGGTCGGGCTACGAGCAGTACTTC
TRBJ1-3	TRBV30	-	-	14	CAWSVRGGGNTIYF	TGTGCCTGGAGTGTACGGGGAGGCGGGAACACCATATATTTT
TRBJ2-5	TRBV5-6	-	-	15	CASSLDSSGGETQYF	TGTGCCAGCAGCTTGGACTCCTCAGGAGGAGAGACCCAGTACTTC
TRBJ2-2	TRBV19	-	TRBD1	18	CASSTGDRINFETGELFF	TGTGCCAGTAGTACCGGGGACAGGATTAATTTCGAAACCGGGGAGCTGTTTTTT
TRBJ1-5	TRBV18	-	TRBD1	17	CASSSGDRGRFNQPQHF	TGTGCCAGCTCATCCGGGGACAGGGGGCGATTTAATCAGCCCCAGCATTTT
TRBJ2-3	TRBV7-2	-	-	16	CASSLDSYPSTDTQYF	TGTGCCAGCAGCTTAGACTCCTACCCTAGCACAGATACGCAGTATTTT
TRBJ2-7	TRBV4-1	-	-	13	CASSQDARGDVDF	TGCGCCAGCAGCCAAGACGCGCGGGGAGACGTAGACTTC
TRBJ2-3	TRBV7-6	-	TRBD2	15	CASSLGLAGTDTQYF	TGTGCCAGCAGCTTGGGACTAGCGGGAACAGATACGCAGTATTTT
TRBJ2-2	TRBV2	-	-	15	CASSGSRSDTGELFF	TGTGCCAGCAGTGGCTCTAGATCTGACACCGGGGAGCTGTTTTTT
TRBJ2-1	TRBV11-3	-	-	14	CASSLDRIDNEQFF	TGTGCCAGCAGCTTAGATCGTATCGACAATGAGCAGTTCTTC
TRBJ1-5	TRBV5-1	-	TRBD1	17	CASSPGTGGAGNQPQHF	TGCGCCAGCAGCCCCGGGACAGGGGGCGCAGGTAATCAGCCCCAGCATTTT
TRBJ2-2	TRBV3-1/TRBV3-2	-	-	15	CASSQHTLLTGELFF	TGTGCCAGCAGCCAGCACACGCTCCTCACCGGGGAGCTGTTTTTT
TRBJ2-7	TRBV12-5	-	TRBD2	16	CASGAGTSGFAYEQYF	TGTGCTAGTGGTGCCGGGACTAGCGGATTTGCCTACGAGCAGTACTTC
TRBJ2-7	TRBV7-2	-	TRBD1	16	CASSRPQIGGIYEQYF	TGTGCCAGCAGCAGACCCCAGATAGGGGGCATCTACGAGCAGTACTTC